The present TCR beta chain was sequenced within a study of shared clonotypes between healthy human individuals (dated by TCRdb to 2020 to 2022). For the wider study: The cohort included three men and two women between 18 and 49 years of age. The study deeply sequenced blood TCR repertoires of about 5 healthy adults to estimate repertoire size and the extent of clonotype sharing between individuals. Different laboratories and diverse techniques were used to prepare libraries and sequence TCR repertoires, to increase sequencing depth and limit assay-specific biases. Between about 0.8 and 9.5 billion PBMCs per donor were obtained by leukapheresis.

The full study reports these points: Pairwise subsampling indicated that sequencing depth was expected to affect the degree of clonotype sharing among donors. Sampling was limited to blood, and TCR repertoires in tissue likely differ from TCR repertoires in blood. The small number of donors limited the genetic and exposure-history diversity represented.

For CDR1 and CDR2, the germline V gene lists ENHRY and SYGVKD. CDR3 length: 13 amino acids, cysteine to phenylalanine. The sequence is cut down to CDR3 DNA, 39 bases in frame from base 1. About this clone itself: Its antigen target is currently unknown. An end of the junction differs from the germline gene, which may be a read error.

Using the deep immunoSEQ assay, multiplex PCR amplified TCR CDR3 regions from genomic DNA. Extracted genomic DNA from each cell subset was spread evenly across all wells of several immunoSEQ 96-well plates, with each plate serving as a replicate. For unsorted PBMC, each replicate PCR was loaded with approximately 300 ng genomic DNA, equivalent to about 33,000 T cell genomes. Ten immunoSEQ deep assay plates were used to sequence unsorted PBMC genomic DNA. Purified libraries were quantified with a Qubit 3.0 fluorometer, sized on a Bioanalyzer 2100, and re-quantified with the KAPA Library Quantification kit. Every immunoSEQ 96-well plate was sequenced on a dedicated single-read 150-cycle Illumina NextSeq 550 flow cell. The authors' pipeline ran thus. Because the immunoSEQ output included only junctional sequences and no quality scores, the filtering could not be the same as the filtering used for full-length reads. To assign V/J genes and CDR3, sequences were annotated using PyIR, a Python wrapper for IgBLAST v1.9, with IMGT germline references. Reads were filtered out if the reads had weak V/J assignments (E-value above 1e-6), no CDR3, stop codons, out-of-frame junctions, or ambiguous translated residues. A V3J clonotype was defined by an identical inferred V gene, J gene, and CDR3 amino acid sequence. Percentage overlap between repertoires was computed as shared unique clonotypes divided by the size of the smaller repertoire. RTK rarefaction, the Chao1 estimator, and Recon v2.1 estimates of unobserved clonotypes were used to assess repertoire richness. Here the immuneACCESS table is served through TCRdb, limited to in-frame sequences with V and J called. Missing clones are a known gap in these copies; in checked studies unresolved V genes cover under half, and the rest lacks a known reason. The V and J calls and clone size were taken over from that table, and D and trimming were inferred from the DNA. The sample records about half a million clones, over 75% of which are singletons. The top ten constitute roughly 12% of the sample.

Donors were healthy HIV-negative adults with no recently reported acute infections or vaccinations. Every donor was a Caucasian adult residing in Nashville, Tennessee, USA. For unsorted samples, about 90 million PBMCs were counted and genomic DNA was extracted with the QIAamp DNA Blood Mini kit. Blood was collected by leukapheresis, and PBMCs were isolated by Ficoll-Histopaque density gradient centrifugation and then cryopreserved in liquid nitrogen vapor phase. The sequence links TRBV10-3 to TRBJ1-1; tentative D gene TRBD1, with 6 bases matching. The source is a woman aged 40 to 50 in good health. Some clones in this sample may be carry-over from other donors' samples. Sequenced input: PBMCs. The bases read TGTGCCGTCAGGGGACCAAGCAACACTGAAGCTTTCTTT. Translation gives CAVRGPSNTEAFF.